This T cell receptor (beta chain) is drawn from a study of shared clonotypes between healthy human individuals. Sequenced by immunoSEQ multiplex PCR; TCRdb stores in-frame clones only, minus some. The repertoire has more than 550,000 clones, roughly 87% of them found once; the top ten carry roughly 36%. The sequencing sample was made of memory CD8+ T cells from PBMCs. Subset specified: CD45RO+ cells pooled with CCR7-negative TemRA cells. This TCR was recovered from a man aged 18 to 30 in good health. Some clones in this sample may be carry-over from other donors' samples.

DNA of the CDR3: TGTGCCACCAGCACCCGTTCTAGCGGGCTATACAATGAGCAGTTCTTC. It codes for CATSTRSSGLYNEQFF. J is TRBJ2-1 and V is TRBV15; TRBD2 aligns across 8 bases. J lost 4 bases, V lost 4 bases, and 9 bases had no gene match. The CDR3 consists of 16 residues. Germline CDR1 reads LNHNV; CDR2 reads YYDKDF (reference sequence).